This T cell receptor (beta chain) came from a study of CD8+ T cells in alopecia areata. Across the study: Treatment ran 6 to 18 months, with 6 months of follow-up afterward. Overall study findings and caveats: Higher clonality was seen in lesional scalp than in normal scalp, especially in alopecia totalis/universalis.

This clone was detected only a few times. Its target is not known. Sequencing relied on a cDNA template that was reverse transcribed from extracted RNA. The protocol was immunoSEQ multiplex PCR, while the TCRdb copy is restricted to in-frame clones and leaves out a portion. The data hold 110,000 to 150,000 clones, with roughly 54% observed a single time. This CDR3 has 15 amino acids. V dropped 2 bases and J dropped 0 bases, with 9 bases sitting between them. Germline CDR1 reads MRHNA; CDR2 reads SNTAGT. Regarding treatment: oral pan-JAK inhibitor, 5-10 mg twice daily. The TCR was taken from a human donor with alopecia areata. The chain is built from TRBV6-4 and TRBJ2-3; D is unclear. The starting material was CD8+ T cells sorted from blood, obtained at week 4, from a patient treated with tofacitinib. CDR3 protein: CASSDQAASTDTQYF. Written as DNA, the CDR3 is TGTGCCAGCAGTGACCAGGCAGCTAGCACAGATACGCAGTATTTT.